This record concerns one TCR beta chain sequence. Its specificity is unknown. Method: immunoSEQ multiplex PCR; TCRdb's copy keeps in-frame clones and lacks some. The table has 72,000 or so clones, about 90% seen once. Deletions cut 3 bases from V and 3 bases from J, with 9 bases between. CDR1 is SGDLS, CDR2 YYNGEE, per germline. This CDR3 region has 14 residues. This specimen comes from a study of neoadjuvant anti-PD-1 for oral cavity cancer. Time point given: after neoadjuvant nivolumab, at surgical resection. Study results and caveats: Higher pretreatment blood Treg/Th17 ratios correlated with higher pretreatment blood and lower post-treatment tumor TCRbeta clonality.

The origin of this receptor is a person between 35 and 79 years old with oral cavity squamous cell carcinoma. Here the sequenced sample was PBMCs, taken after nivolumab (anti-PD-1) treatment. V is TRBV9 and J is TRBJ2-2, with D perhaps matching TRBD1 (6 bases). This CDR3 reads CASSDRTDTGELFF. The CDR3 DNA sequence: TGTGCCAGCAGCGACCGGACAGACACCGGGGAGCTGTTTTTT.